This TCR beta chain was identified during a study of shared clonotypes between healthy human individuals. Study-level results: Rarefaction analysis demonstrated incomplete sorted-subset sequencing notwithstanding large depth. In general, naive subsets displayed greater estimated richness than memory subsets did.

Using immunoSEQ multiplex PCR, the repertoire was profiled, and TCRdb retains in-frame clones only, with some absent. The sample lists roughly 2 million clones, 90% to 97% seen once, with around 0.13% in the top ten. Comment on this clone: What it recognizes is unknown.

Sequenced input: naive CD4+ T cells sorted from blood. The sample's subset: CD45RA+ positively selected. The TCR comes from a man between 18 and 29 years old in good health.

This chain's CDR3 is CASSADVYQPQHF. The CDR3 nucleotides are TGCGCCAGCAGCGCGGACGTGTATCAGCCCCAGCATTTT. This chain links TRBV5-1 with TRBJ1-5; D remains ambiguous. V lost 4 bases and J lost 5, with 10 bases in between. This CDR3 is 13 amino acids long. Germline V gene sequence: CDR1 SGHRS, CDR2 YFSETQ.